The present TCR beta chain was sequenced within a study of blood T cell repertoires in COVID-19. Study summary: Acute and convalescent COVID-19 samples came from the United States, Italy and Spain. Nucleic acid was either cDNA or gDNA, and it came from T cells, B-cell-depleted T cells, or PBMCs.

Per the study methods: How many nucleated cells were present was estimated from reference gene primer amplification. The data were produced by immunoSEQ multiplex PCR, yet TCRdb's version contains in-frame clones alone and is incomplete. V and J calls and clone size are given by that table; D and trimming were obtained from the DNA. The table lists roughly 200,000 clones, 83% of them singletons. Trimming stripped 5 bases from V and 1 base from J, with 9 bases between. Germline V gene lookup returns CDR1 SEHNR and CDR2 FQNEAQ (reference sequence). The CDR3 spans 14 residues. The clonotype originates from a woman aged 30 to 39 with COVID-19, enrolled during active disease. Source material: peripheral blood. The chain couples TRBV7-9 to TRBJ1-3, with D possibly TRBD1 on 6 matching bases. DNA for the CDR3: TGTGCCAGCAGCCATACAGGGTCTGGAAACACCATATATTTT. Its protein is CASSHTGSGNTIYF.